A single sample is the source of the 15 T cell receptor beta chains below, sequenced in a study of early T cells in non-severe SARS-CoV-2 infection. TCRdb recomputed calls from the 5' RACE reads with MiXCR, one row per CDR3 protein. Here the sample spans more than 85,000 distinct CDR3 sequences, about 12% being singletons. The starting material was whole blood, obtained at baseline. The source is an adult who was a healthcare worker with PCR-confirmed SARS-CoV-2 infection or an uninfected control (not recorded which).

This clonotype was found a few times. The chain joins TRBV5-1 to TRBJ1-1; D is perhaps TRBD1 (6 bases). The germline V gene encodes CDR1 SGHRS and CDR2 YFSETQ. CDR3 size: 17 residues. Trimming took 4 bases from V and 0 from J, leaving 19 bases between them. The CDR3 sequence: CASSAQGRAHMNTEAFF. CDR3 sequence (DNA): TGCGCCAGCAGCGCGCAGGGGAGGGCGCACATGAACACTGAAGCTTTCTTT.

This clonotype was observed a handful of times. The chain joins TRBV29-1 to TRBJ2-1, with 11 bases aligning to TRBD2. Germline V gene sequence: CDR1 SQVTM, CDR2 ANQGSEA. The CDR3 has 18 residues. V shed 6 bases and J 6 bases; nucleotides not matched to a gene: 19. For the CDR3, the DNA is TGCAGCGTCCCAACCGACGATTCGTCGACTAGCGGGATCAATGAGCAGTTCTTC. Amino acid sequence: CSVPTDDSSTSGINEQFF.

This clonotype has at least ten counts. This rearrangement joins TRBV7-3 to TRBJ1-2; D possibly corresponds to TRBD1 (5 bases). This CDR3 has 13 amino acids. Per the germline V gene, CDR1 is SGHTA and CDR2 is FQGTGA. V gave up 5 bases and J gave up 4 bases, with 11 bases separating them. The CDR3: CASSPGGPYGYTF. CDR3 nucleotides: TGTGCCAGCAGCCCCGGGGGTCCCTATGGCTACACCTTC. Based on the CDR3 plus reference TRBV7-3 and TRBJ1-2, the full variable domain is GAGVSQTPSNKVTEKGKYVELRCDPISGHTALYWYRQSLGQGPEFLIYFQGTGAADDSGLPNDRFFAVRPEGSVSTLKIQRTERGDSAVYLCASSPGGPYGYTFGSGTRLTVV.

This sequence joins TRBV9 and TRBJ1-1; D may be TRBD1 (5 bases). CDR1 is SGDLS, CDR2 YYNGEE, per germline. V dropped 4 bases and J dropped 1 base, with 17 bases sitting between them. The CDR3 is made up of 16 amino acids. The CDR3 DNA follows: TGTGCCAGCAGCCCCCACCCGGGACGGCCGAACACTGAAGCTTTCTTT. This translates into CASSPHPGRPNTEAFF.

This clonotype was seen only once. V usage is TRBV20-1 and J usage is TRBJ2-1; TRBD2 matches 14 bases. Germline V gene data show CDR1 as DFQATT and CDR2 as SNEGSKA (reference sequence). The CDR3 loop spans 16 amino acids. With 3 bases clipped from V and 10 bases from J, the junction kept 11 bases outside the gene matches. CDR3 bases: TGCAGTGCTAGGGGGACTAGCGGGAGAGGTCAGGGCGAGCAGTTCTTC. Translated: CSARGTSGRGQGEQFF.

This clonotype came up a few times. The rearrangement joins TRBV4-2 to TRBJ1-1, with D uncertain. Germline CDR1 LGHNA, CDR2 YNFKEQ. The V gene lost 4 bases and the J gene lost 8 bases, with 14 bases spanning the gap. The CDR3 covers 13 residues. The CDR3 is CASSPQVEAEAFF. Here the CDR3 DNA reads TGTGCCAGCAGCCCTCAGGTGGAGGCAGAAGCTTTCTTT.

The chain combines TRBV7-9 with TRBJ1-2; D is undetermined. Trimming pared 5 bases from V and 0 bases from J, leaving 22 bases between. The CDR3 totals 18 residues. Germline V lookup: CDR1 SEHNR, CDR2 FQNEAQ (reference sequence). The CDR3 here is CASSPSRQAESANYGYTF. The CDR3 DNA reads TGTGCCAGCAGCCCCTCGCGCCAGGCCGAGTCTGCTAACTATGGCTACACCTTC.

This clonotype was counted only a few times. This chain uses TRBV10-2 with TRBJ2-2; 9 positions agree with TRBD1. Trimming at V came to 6 bases and at J to 7 bases, leaving 12 bases not matched to a gene. Germline CDR1 WSHSY, CDR2 SAAADI. This CDR3 is built from 16 residues. The CDR3 DNA reads TGCGCCAGCAGATACCGGGACAGGGAAGTTAACGGGGAGCTGTTTTTT. This encodes CASRYRDREVNGELFF.

This clonotype was picked up a small number of times. The chain has TRBV20-1 and TRBJ2-5, with 16 bases lining up with TRBD2. V lost 5 bases and J lost 3; bases outside the gene matches: 12. The CDR3 covers 18 residues. Germline V gene lookup returns CDR1 DFQATT and CDR2 SNEGSKA (reference sequence). CDR3 residues: CSARGTSGGALFKETQYF. CDR3 coding DNA: TGCAGTGCTCGAGGGACTAGCGGGGGGGCATTATTTAAAGAGACCCAGTACTTC.

The J gene is TRBJ2-5, the V gene TRBV3-1; unclear D gene. The CDR3 covers 13 residues. The V and J ends lost 2 bases and 5 bases respectively, with 9 bases between them. From germline, CDR1 is LGHDT and CDR2 YNNKEL (reference sequence). CDR3 residues: CASSQPPRETQYF. The CDR3 coding sequence is TGTGCCAGCAGCCAACCACCGAGGGAGACCCAGTACTTC.

This clonotype was found a few times. The CDR3 is CASRTGQGGTGELFF. In DNA form, the CDR3 reads TGTGCCAGCAGAACGGGACAGGGCGGCACCGGGGAGCTGTTTTTT. The V and J genes are TRBV6-1 and TRBJ2-2; 9 nucleotides align to TRBD1. CDR1 and CDR2 from the germline V gene are MNHNS and SASEGT. The CDR3 sequence is 15 residues long. With V trimmed by 6 bases and J by 4 bases, 6 bases remained unmatched.

This clonotype was seen only a few times. This chain's CDR3 is CASSEPGQQNFYNSPLHF. The CDR3 DNA is TGCGCCAGCAGTGAGCCCGGACAGCAAAATTTCTATAATTCACCCCTCCACTTT. The chain employs TRBV10-2 and TRBJ1-6; perhaps TRBD1 as D (6 bases). Germline values: CDR1 WSHSY, CDR2 SAAADI. The CDR3 totals 18 residues. The V and J ends lost 2 bases and 3 bases respectively, with 17 bases between them.

The chain is built from TRBV18 and TRBJ2-3; maybe TRBD2 (6 bases). Trimming took 2 bases from V and 0 from J, leaving 18 bases between them. The germline V gene encodes CDR1 KGHSH and CDR2 LQKENI. The CDR3 totals 18 residues. The CDR3 nucleotides read TGTGCCAGCTCACCAATGGCTCCTAGCGAAGCTAGCACAGATACGCAGTATTTT. Its translation: CASSPMAPSEASTDTQYF. The full variable domain, with the rest looked up from reference TRBV18 and TRBJ2-3, is NAGVMQNPRHLVRRRGQEARLRCSPMKGHSHVYWYRQLPEEGLKFMVYLQKENIIDESGMPKERFSAEFPKEGPSILRIQQVVRGDSAAYFCASSPMAPSEASTDTQYFGPGTRLTVL.

In its sample, this clonotype was seen a few times. The rearrangement links TRBV6-5 to TRBJ2-1; no clear D gene. V lost 0 bases to trimming and J lost 3 bases, with 3 bases between them. CDR1 MNHEY and CDR2 SVGAGI come from the germline V gene. CDR3 size: 13 residues. CDR3 nucleotide sequence: TGTGCCAGCAGTTACTCCGGCTACAATGAGCAGTTCTTC. Translation: CASSYSGYNEQFF.

This clonotype was recorded once. The chain is built from TRBV20-1 and TRBJ2-1; D possibly corresponds to TRBD2 (5 bases). Germline CDR1 DFQATT, CDR2 SNEGSKA (reference sequence). This CDR3 is built from 17 residues. Trimming stripped 0 bases from V and 5 bases from J, with 20 bases between. This chain's CDR3 is CSARDSATSGFDNEQFF. CDR3 nucleotides: TGCAGTGCTAGAGATTCGGCTACCAGCGGATTTGACAATGAGCAGTTCTTC.